This T cell receptor beta chain stems from a study of blood T cells in healthy people across ages. This clonotype was detected many times. The second PCR ran roughly 6 to 11 cycles with a sample-barcoded 5' primer and J-beta primers. In TCRdb, the 5' RACE reads were re-called with MiXCR into one record per CDR3 protein. The sample lists roughly 800,000 distinct CDR3 sequences, about three fifths occurring once. Source material: blood. The sequence derives from a man younger than 45 in good health.

The CDR3 coding sequence is TGCGCCAGCAGCTTGTCCAATCAAGAGACCCAGTACTTC. This codes for CASSLSNQETQYF. The chain links TRBV5-1 to TRBJ2-5, with D uncertain. The CDR3 is 13 amino acids. V gave up 1 base and J gave up 2 bases, with 6 bases separating them. Germline CDR1 is SGHRS and CDR2 is YFSETQ.